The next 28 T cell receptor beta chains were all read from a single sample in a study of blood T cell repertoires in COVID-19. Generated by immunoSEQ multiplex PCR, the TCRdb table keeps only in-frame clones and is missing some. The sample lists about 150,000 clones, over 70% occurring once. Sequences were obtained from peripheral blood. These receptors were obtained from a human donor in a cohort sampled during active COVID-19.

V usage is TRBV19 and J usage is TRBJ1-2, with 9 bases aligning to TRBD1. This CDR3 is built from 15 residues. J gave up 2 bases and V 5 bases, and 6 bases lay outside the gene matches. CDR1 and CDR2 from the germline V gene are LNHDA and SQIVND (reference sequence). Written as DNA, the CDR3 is TGTGCCAGTAGTGACGCGACAGGGGGGAACTATGGCTACACCTTC. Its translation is CASSDATGGNYGYTF.

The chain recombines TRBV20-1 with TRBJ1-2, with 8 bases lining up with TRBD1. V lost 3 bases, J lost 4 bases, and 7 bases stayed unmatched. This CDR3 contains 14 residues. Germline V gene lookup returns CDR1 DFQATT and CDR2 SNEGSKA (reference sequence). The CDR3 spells CSASRVRGPYGYTF. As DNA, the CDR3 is TGCAGTGCTAGTAGAGTCAGGGGGCCCTATGGCTACACCTTC.

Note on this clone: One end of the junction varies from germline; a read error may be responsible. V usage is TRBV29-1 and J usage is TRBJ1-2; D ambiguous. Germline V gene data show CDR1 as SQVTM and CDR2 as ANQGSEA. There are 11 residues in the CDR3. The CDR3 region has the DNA TGCAGCGTTGTAGCTAACGATGGCTACACCTTC. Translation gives CSVVANDGYTF.

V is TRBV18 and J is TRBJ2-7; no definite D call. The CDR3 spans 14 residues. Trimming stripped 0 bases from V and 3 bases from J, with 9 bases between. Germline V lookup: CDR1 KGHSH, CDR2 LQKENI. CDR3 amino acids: CASSPPSVSYEQYF. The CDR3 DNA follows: TGTGCCAGCTCACCACCGTCTGTTAGCTACGAGCAGTACTTC.

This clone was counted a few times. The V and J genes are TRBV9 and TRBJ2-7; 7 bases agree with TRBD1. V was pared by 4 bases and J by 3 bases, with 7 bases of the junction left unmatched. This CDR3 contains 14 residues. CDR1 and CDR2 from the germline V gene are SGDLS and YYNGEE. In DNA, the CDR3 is TGTGCCAGCAGCCCGGGACAGCTCTACTACGAGCAGTACGTC. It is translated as CASSPGQLYYEQYV.

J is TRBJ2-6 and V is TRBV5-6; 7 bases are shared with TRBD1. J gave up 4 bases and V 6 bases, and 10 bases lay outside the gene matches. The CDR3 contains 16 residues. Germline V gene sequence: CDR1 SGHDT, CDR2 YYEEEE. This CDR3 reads CASNRGRVVGANVLTF. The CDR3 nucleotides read TGTGCCAGCAACAGGGGCCGGGTTGTCGGGGCCAACGTCCTGACTTTC.

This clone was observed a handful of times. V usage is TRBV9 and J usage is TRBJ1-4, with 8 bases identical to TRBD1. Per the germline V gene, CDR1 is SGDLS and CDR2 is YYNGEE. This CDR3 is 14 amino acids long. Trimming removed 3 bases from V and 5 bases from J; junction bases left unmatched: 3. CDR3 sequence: CASSARTGNEKLFF. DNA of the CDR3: TGTGCCAGCAGCGCTAGGACAGGGAATGAAAAACTGTTTTTT.

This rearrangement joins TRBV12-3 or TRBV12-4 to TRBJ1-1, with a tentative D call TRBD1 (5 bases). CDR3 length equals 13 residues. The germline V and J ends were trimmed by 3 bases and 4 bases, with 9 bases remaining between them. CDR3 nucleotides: TGTGCCAGCAGTTTGTTCAGGGTCACTGAAGCTTTCTTT. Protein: CASSLFRVTEAFF.

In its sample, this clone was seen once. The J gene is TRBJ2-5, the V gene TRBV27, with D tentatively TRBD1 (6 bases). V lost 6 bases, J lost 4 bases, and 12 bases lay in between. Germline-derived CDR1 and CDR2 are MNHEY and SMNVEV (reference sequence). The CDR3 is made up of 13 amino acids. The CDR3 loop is CASSRQVGETQYF. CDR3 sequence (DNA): TGTGCCAGCAGCCGACAGGTGGGAGAGACCCAGTACTTC.

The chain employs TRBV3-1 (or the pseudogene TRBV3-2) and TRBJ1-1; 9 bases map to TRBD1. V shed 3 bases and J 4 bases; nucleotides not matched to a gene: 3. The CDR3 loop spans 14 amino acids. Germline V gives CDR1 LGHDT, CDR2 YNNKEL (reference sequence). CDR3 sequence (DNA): TGTGCCAGCAGCCACGGGACAGGGAGCACTGAAGCTTTCTTT. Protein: CASSHGTGSTEAFF.

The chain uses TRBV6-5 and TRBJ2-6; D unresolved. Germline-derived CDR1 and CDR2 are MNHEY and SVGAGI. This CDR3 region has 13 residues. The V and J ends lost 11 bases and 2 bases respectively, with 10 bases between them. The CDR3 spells CAVIRAGANVLTF. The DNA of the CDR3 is TGTGCCGTCATCCGAGCTGGGGCCAACGTCCTGACTTTC.

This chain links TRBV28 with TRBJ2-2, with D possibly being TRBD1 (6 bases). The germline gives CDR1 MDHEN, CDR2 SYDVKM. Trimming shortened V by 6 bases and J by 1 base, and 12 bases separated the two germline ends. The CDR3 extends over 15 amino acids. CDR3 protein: CASSRTDMNTGELFF. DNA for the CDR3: TGTGCCAGCAGCCGGACAGATATGAACACCGGGGAGCTGTTTTTT.

The CDR3 DNA is TGTGCCAGCAGCCAGGAGAATCAGCCCCAGCATTTT. It codes for CASSQENQPQHF. This chain uses TRBV3-1 (or the pseudogene TRBV3-2) with TRBJ1-5; D remains ambiguous. The length of the CDR3 is 12 residues. Trimming took off 3 bases at V and 4 bases at J, with 4 bases between the two ends. The V gene's germline CDR1 is LGHDT and CDR2 YNNKEL (reference sequence).

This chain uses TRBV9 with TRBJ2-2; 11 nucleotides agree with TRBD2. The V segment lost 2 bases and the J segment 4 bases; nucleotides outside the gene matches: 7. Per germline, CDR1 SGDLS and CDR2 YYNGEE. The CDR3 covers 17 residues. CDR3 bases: TGTGCCAGCAGCGTCGAACTAGCGGGAGACAGCACCGGGGAGCTGTTTTTT. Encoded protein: CASSVELAGDSTGELFF.

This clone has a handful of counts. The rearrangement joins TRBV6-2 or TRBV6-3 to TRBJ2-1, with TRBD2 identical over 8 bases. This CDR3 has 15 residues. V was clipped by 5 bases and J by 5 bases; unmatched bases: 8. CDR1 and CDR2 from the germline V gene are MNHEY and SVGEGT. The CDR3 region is CASSPHLAGHNEQFF. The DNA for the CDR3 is TGTGCCAGCAGTCCCCATCTAGCGGGCCACAATGAGCAGTTCTTC.

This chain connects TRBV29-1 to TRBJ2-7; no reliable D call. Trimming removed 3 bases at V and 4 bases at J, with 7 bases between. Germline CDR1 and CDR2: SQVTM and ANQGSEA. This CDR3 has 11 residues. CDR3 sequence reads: CSVEGSYEQYF. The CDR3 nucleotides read TGCAGCGTTGAGGGCAGTTACGAGCAGTACTTC.

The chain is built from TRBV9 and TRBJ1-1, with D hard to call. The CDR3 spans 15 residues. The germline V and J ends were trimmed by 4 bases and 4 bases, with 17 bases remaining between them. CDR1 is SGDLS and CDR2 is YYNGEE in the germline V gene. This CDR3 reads CASSPRGKRGTEAFF. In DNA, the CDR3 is TGTGCCAGCAGCCCAAGAGGTAAGCGGGGCACTGAAGCTTTCTTT.

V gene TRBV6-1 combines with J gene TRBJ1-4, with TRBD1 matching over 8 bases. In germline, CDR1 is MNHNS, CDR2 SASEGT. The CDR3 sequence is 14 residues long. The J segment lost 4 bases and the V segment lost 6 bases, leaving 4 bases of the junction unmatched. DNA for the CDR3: TGTGCCAGCAGACTCGGACAGGGTAATGAAAAACTGTTTTTT. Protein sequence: CASRLGQGNEKLFF.

The CDR3 here is CASSLELAGTDTQYF. CDR3 sequence (DNA): TGTGCCAGCAGCTTGGAACTAGCCGGCACAGATACGCAGTATTTT. The chain employs TRBV7-3 and TRBJ2-3; D might be TRBD2 (6 bases). CDR1 and CDR2 from the germline V gene are SGHTA and FQGTGA. The V gene lost 3 bases and the J gene lost 1 base, with 11 bases spanning the gap. This CDR3 comprises 15 residues.

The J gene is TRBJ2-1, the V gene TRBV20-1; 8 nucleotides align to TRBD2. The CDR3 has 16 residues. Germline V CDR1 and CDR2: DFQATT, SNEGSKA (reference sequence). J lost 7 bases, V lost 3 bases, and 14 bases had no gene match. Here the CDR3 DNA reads TGCAGTGCTAGTCCCGGGACTAGGCGGTCGAGGAATGAGCAGTTCTTC. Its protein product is CSASPGTRRSRNEQFF.

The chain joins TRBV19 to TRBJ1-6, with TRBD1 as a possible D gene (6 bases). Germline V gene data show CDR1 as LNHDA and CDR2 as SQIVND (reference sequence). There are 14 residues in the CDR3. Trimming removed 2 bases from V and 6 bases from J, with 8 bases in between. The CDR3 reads CASSITGFNSPLHF. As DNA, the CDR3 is TGTGCCAGTAGTATAACAGGGTTTAATTCACCCCTCCACTTT. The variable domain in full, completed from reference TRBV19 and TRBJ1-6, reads DGGITQSPKYLFRKEGQNVTLSCEQNLNHDAMYWYRQDPGQGLRLIYYSQIVNDFQKGDIAEGYSVSREKKESFPLTVTSAQKNPTAFYLCASSITGFNSPLHFGNGTRLTVT.

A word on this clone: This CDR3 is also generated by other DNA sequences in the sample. DNA of the CDR3: TGTGCCAGTAGTCGACAGGGTAACTATGGCTACACCTTC. It encodes CASSRQGNYGYTF. The rearrangement uses TRBV19 and TRBJ1-2, with 7 bases aligning to TRBD1. With 5 bases clipped from V and 1 base from J, the junction kept 1 base outside the gene matches. The CDR3 sequence is 13 residues long. CDR1 and CDR2 from the germline V gene are LNHDA and SQIVND (reference sequence).

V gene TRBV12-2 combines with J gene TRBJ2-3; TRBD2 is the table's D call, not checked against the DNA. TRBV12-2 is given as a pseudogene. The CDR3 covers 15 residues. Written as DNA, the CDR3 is TGTGCAAGTCGCTTCCTAGCGCCAACGATAGATACGCAGTATTTT. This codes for CASRFLAPTIDTQYF.

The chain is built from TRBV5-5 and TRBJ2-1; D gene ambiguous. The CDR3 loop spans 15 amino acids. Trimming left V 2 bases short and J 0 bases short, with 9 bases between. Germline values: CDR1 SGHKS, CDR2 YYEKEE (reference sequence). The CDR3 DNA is TGTGCCAGCAGCTTTATTCATAGCTCCTACAATGAGCAGTTCTTC. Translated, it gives CASSFIHSSYNEQFF.

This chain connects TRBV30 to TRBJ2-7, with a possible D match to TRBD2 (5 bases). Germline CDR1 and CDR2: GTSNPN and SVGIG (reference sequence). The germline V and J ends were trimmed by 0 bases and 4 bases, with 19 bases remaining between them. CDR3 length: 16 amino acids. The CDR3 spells CAWSVMRVTPAYEQYF. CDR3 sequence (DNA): TGTGCCTGGAGTGTTATGCGGGTGACTCCGGCTTACGAGCAGTACTTC.

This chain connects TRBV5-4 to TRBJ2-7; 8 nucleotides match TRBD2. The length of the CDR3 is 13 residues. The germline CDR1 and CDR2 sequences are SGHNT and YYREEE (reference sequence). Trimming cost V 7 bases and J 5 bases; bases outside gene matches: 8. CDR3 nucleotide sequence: TGTGCCAGCTACCAGCGGGGGAGAAACGAGCAGTACTTC. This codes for CASYQRGRNEQYF.

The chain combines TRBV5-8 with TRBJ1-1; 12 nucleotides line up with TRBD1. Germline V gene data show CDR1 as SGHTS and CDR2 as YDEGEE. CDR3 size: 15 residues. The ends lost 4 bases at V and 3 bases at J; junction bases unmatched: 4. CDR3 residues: CASSPGQGADTEAFF. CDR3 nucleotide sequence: TGTGCCAGCAGCCCGGGACAGGGGGCGGACACTGAAGCTTTCTTT.

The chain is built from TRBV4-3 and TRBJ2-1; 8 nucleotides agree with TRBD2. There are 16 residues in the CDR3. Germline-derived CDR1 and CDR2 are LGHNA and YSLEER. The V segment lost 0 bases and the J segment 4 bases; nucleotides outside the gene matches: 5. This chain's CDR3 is CASSQDGLASYNEQFF. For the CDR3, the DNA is TGCGCCAGCAGCCAAGATGGACTAGCTTCGTACAATGAGCAGTTCTTC.